Shown below are 28 T cell receptor beta chains from a single sample sequenced in a study of shared clonotypes between healthy human individuals. The method was immunoSEQ multiplex PCR; TCRdb's version includes in-frame clones alone and lacks a portion of them. Of 150,000 to 200,000 clones in the sample, approximately 92% are singletons; the top ten hold 0.067%. The sample consisted of naive CD4+ T cells sorted from blood. Subset noted: CD45RA+ positively selected. The receptor source for this set is a woman aged 25-40 years in good health.

The gene calls are TRBV18 and TRBJ1-1; D gene unclear. Between the trimmed V and J ends, which lost 6 bases and 0 bases, there was a span of 5 bases. CDR1 and CDR2 from the germline V gene are KGHSH and LQKENI. CDR3 length: 12 amino acids. This CDR3 reads CASSPLNTEAFF. CDR3 coding DNA: TGTGCCAGCTCCCCATTGAACACTGAAGCTTTCTTT. Together with reference TRBV18 and TRBJ1-1, the CDR3 gives the full variable domain: NAGVMQNPRHLVRRRGQEARLRCSPMKGHSHVYWYRQLPEEGLKFMVYLQKENIIDESGMPKERFSAEFPKEGPSILRIQQVVRGDSAAYFCASSPLNTEAFFGQGTRLTVV.

The gene calls are TRBV28 and TRBJ2-5; D might be TRBD2 (7 bases). The J call is in doubt because the DNA end fits TRBJ2-7 better. The CDR3 contains 15 residues. Germline CDR1 is MDHEN and CDR2 is SYDVKM. Here the CDR3 DNA reads TGTGCCAGCAGTCTAGGGGGGGTTGATCCCTACGAGCAGTACTTC. Translation: CASSLGGVDPYEQYF.

The rearrangement links TRBV5-1 to TRBJ2-7, with 8 bases fitting TRBD1. With V trimmed by 4 bases and J by 7 bases, 10 bases remained unmatched. The germline gives CDR1 SGHRS, CDR2 YFSETQ. The CDR3 spans 14 residues. The CDR3 region is CASSRDRSLEEQYF. CDR3 bases: TGCGCCAGCAGCCGGGACAGGTCGCTGGAGGAGCAGTACTTC.

This chain links TRBV28 with TRBJ1-5, with D perhaps TRBD1 (5 bases). Germline V gene lookup returns CDR1 MDHEN and CDR2 SYDVKM. V was shortened by 5 bases and J by 7 bases, with 15 bases between the two germline ends. This CDR3 has 14 amino acids. CDR3 sequence: CASSPPGLTQPQHF. CDR3 nucleotides: TGTGCCAGCAGTCCCCCGGGACTCACCCAGCCCCAGCATTTT.

The chain has TRBV9 and TRBJ1-5; the D gene is possibly TRBD1 (5 bases). The germline gives CDR1 SGDLS, CDR2 YYNGEE. V gave up 0 bases and J gave up 2 bases, with 9 bases separating them. This CDR3 has 15 residues. CDR3 loop: CASSVAGDRNQPQHF. In DNA, the CDR3 is TGTGCCAGCAGCGTAGCGGGGGATCGCAATCAGCCCCAGCATTTT.

The gene calls are TRBV7-9 and TRBJ1-4, with D unclear. The CDR3 covers 18 residues. V was cut by 1 base and J by 0 bases, with 15 bases left in between. Looked up from germline, CDR1 is SEHNR and CDR2 is FQNEAQ (reference sequence). The CDR3, as DNA: TGTGCCAGCAGCTTAGGTGGGATTATCACGTCAACTAATGAAAAACTGTTTTTT. Its protein is CASSLGGIITSTNEKLFF. Together with reference TRBV7-9 and TRBJ1-4, the CDR3 gives the full variable domain: DTGVSQNPRHKITKRGQNVTFRCDPISEHNRLYWYRQTLGQGPEFLTYFQNEAQLEKSRLLSDRFSAERPKGSFSTLEIQRTEQGDSAMYLCASSLGGIITSTNEKLFFGSGTQLSVL.

V usage is TRBV7-9 and J usage is TRBJ2-7; D call uncertain. Germline CDR1 SEHNR, CDR2 FQNEAQ (reference sequence). The CDR3 loop spans 15 amino acids. V was clipped by 3 bases and J by 5 bases, with 17 bases between them. For the CDR3, the DNA is TGTGCCAGCAGCTTTTCAGTTCCCGGTCTCCACGAGCAGTACTTC. Translating it yields CASSFSVPGLHEQYF.

V is TRBV5-5 and J is TRBJ2-7; D uncertain. The CDR3 sequence is 14 residues long. V lost 4 bases and J lost 6, with 17 bases in between. Germline V lookup: CDR1 SGHKS, CDR2 YYEKEE (reference sequence). The CDR3 DNA reads as TGTGCCAGCAGCGTAGGACGCCAACTCGGCGAGCAGTACTTC. It translates to CASSVGRQLGEQYF.

The chain combines TRBV5-6 with TRBJ2-5, with 12 bases aligning to TRBD2. TRBJ2-7 matches the DNA end more closely, so the J call is doubtful. The germline V gene has CDR1 SGHDT and CDR2 YYEEEE. The CDR3 is made up of 15 amino acids. This CDR3 reads CASSPGLAGSYEQYF. For the CDR3, the DNA is TGTGCCAGCAGCCCCGGACTAGCGGGATCCTACGAGCAGTACTTC.

This chain uses TRBV5-6 with TRBJ1-1, with no clear D. There are 15 residues in the CDR3. The germline V and J ends were trimmed by 4 bases and 4 bases, with 17 bases remaining between them. Germline lookup yields CDR1 SGHDT and CDR2 YYEEEE. CDR3 DNA sequence: TGTGCCAGCAGCCCGCTCGCGGCGGGCTTCACTGAAGCTTTCTTT. Its translation is CASSPLAAGFTEAFF.

V gene TRBV5-4 combines with J gene TRBJ2-5, with 11 nucleotides matching TRBD2. Germline V gene data show CDR1 as SGHNT and CDR2 as YYREEE (reference sequence). The J segment lost 11 bases and the V segment lost 4 bases, leaving 13 bases of the junction unmatched. The CDR3 contains 15 residues. For the CDR3, the DNA is TGTGCCAGCAGCCTAGCGGGAGGACGCGCTCGAGAGCAGTACTTC. It codes for CASSLAGGRAREQYF.

This chain uses TRBV5-1 with TRBJ2-7, with 7 bases fitting TRBD1. J gave up 9 bases and V 4 bases, and 10 bases lay outside the gene matches. The CDR3 extends over 13 amino acids. The V gene's germline CDR1 is SGHRS and CDR2 YFSETQ. CDR3 nucleotide sequence: TGCGCCAGCAGCATTACCACAGGGGCTAGGCAGTACTTC. Translated: CASSITTGARQYF.

V is TRBV19 and J is TRBJ1-1, with D unresolved. V was pared by 6 bases and J by 1 base, with 9 bases between. Per the germline V gene, CDR1 is LNHDA and CDR2 is SQIVND (reference sequence). The CDR3 spans 13 residues. CDR3 loop: CASRNPGNTEAFF. The CDR3 region has the DNA TGTGCCAGTAGAAACCCAGGGAACACTGAAGCTTTCTTT.

The V gene is TRBV5-8, the J gene TRBJ2-7; D gene unclear. CDR1 is SGHTS, CDR2 YDEGEE, per germline. CDR3 length: 17 residues. Trimming removed 0 bases at V and 2 bases at J, with 18 bases between. CDR3 nucleotides: TGTGCCAGCAGCTTGGTTCTTGTCTCCGTCGGGCCCTACGAGCAGTACTTC. This gives the protein CASSLVLVSVGPYEQYF. The complete variable domain, with remaining parts taken from reference TRBV5-8 and TRBJ2-7, reads EAGVTQSPTHLIKTRGQQATLRCSPISGHTSVYWYQQALGLGLQFLLWYDEGEERNRGNFPPRFSGRQFPNYSSELNVNALELEDSALYLCASSLVLVSVGPYEQYFGPGTRLTVT.

This chain links TRBV6-5 with TRBJ1-5; D is unclear. Looked up from germline, CDR1 is MNHEY and CDR2 is SVGAGI. CDR3 length: 13 amino acids. The V and J ends lost 7 bases and 4 bases respectively, with 11 bases between them. The CDR3 DNA reads as TGTGCCAGCAAACGACGGCAGAATCAGCCCCAGCATTTT. Translation: CASKRRQNQPQHF.

V gene TRBV27 combines with J gene TRBJ2-1; 12 bases fit TRBD2. The CDR3 spans 15 residues. V shed 5 bases and J 5 bases; nucleotides not matched to a gene: 4. Germline V gives CDR1 MNHEY, CDR2 SMNVEV (reference sequence). The CDR3 DNA reads TGTGCCAGCAGTAAACTAGCGGGAGGCCACAATGAGCAGTTCTTC. It codes for CASSKLAGGHNEQFF.

The DNA of the CDR3 is TGTGCCAGCAGTTTAGATGCCAGGGTGGGGGCTGAAGCTTTCTTT. Translated: CASSLDARVGAEAFF. This chain connects TRBV28 to TRBJ1-1; possibly TRBD1 for D (5 bases). V lost 2 bases to trimming and J lost 6 bases, with 16 bases between them. Germline CDR1 is MDHEN and CDR2 is SYDVKM. The CDR3 consists of 15 residues.

Here the CDR3 reads CASSPAGTGGSFSGNTIYF. CDR3 sequence (DNA): TGTGCCAGCTCACCGGCCGGGACAGGAGGATCTTTCTCTGGAAACACCATATATTTT. V gene TRBV18 combines with J gene TRBJ1-3; TRBD1 matches at 8 bases. The V segment lost 3 bases and the J segment 0 bases; nucleotides outside the gene matches: 13. CDR3 length equals 19 residues. Germline V gene sequence: CDR1 KGHSH, CDR2 LQKENI.

The chain links TRBV28 to TRBJ1-2, with 9 positions matching TRBD1. This CDR3 has 16 residues. Germline V gives CDR1 MDHEN, CDR2 SYDVKM. With 4 bases clipped from V and 5 bases from J, the junction kept 11 bases outside the gene matches. CDR3 in DNA: TGTGCCAGCAGTTCCGGGACAGGGAATGGTCCGTATGGCTACACCTTC. The encoded protein is CASSSGTGNGPYGYTF.

The CDR3 DNA reads as TGTGCCAGAGGACGGACCCACACTGAAGCTTTCTTT. It encodes CARGRTHTEAFF. The chain employs TRBV21-1 and TRBJ1-1. TRBV21-1 is termed a pseudogene. The CDR3 covers 12 residues.

This chain connects TRBV19 to TRBJ2-1; 9 nucleotides align to TRBD2. The CDR3 loop spans 14 amino acids. Germline assignment: CDR1 LNHDA and CDR2 SQIVND (reference sequence). After removal of 3 bases from V and 5 bases from J, the junction contained 2 bases not matched to a gene. CDR3 loop: CASSMWTSDNEQFF. The CDR3 DNA follows: TGTGCCAGTAGTATGTGGACTAGCGACAATGAGCAGTTCTTC.

V usage is TRBV5-6 and J usage is TRBJ1-2, with D unclear. The CDR3 spans 11 residues. The germline V gene has CDR1 SGHDT and CDR2 YYEEEE. Trimming pared 4 bases from V and 14 bases from J, leaving 15 bases between. CDR3 amino acids: CASSLGPRRTF. The CDR3 DNA reads TGTGCCAGCAGCCTCGGTCCCCGAAGAACCTTC. The full variable domain, in which reference TRBV5-6 and TRBJ1-2 provide the parts outside the CDR3, is DAGVTQSPTHLIKTRGQQVTLRCSPKSGHDTVSWYQQALGQGPQFIFQYYEEEERQRGNFPDRFSGHQFPNYSSELNVNALLLGDSALYLCASSLGPRRTFGSGTRLTVV.

The V gene is TRBV10-3, the J gene TRBJ1-5; a possible D gene is TRBD1 (5 bases). Germline CDR1 reads ENHRY; CDR2 reads SYGVKD. The CDR3 loop spans 14 amino acids. V was clipped by 3 bases and J by 4 bases, with 10 bases between them. In DNA, the CDR3 is TGTGCCATCAGTGACCGTGAGGGGAATCAGCCCCAGCATTTT. Protein sequence: CAISDREGNQPQHF.

Here the CDR3 reads CASRKEGPEAFF. The CDR3 DNA reads TGTGCCAGCAGAAAGGAGGGTCCTGAAGCTTTCTTT. The genes are TRBV2 and TRBJ1-1; D unclear. Per the germline V gene, CDR1 is SNHLY and CDR2 is FYNNEI. The CDR3 spans 12 residues. Trimming took 6 bases from V and 6 from J, leaving 11 bases between them.

The chain uses TRBV29-1 and TRBJ2-1, with TRBD2 as a possible D gene (5 bases). Germline lookup yields CDR1 SQVTM and CDR2 ANQGSEA. Trimming left V 3 bases short and J 0 bases short, with 6 bases between. CDR3 size: 13 residues. The CDR3 reads CSVESGSYNEQFF. CDR3 nucleotides: TGCAGCGTTGAGAGCGGCTCCTACAATGAGCAGTTCTTC.

V gene TRBV2 combines with J gene TRBJ1-4, with D maybe TRBD1 (5 bases). The CDR3 runs 13 residues. Germline V lookup: CDR1 SNHLY, CDR2 FYNNEI. V shed 6 bases and J shed 2 bases, with 7 bases lying between them. The CDR3 coding sequence is TGTGCCAGCAGGTGGGGCACTAATGAAAAACTGTTTTTT. It translates to CASRWGTNEKLFF.

This chain joins TRBV18 and TRBJ2-5; the match to TRBD2 covers 13 bases. The J call is in doubt because the DNA end fits TRBJ2-7 better. Germline V lookup: CDR1 KGHSH, CDR2 LQKENI. The CDR3 extends over 15 amino acids. The CDR3 loop reads CASSPPGLAGSEQYF. The CDR3 coding sequence is TGTGCCAGCTCACCCCCGGGACTAGCGGGATCCGAGCAGTACTTC.

Turning to this clone: Within the sample, other DNA sequences also encode this same CDR3. The rearrangement uses TRBV9 and TRBJ2-6; the D gene is possibly TRBD2 (6 bases). The germline V and J ends were trimmed by 4 bases and 1 base, with 9 bases remaining between them. Germline values: CDR1 SGDLS, CDR2 YYNGEE. The CDR3 sequence is 15 residues long. DNA for the CDR3: TGTGCCAGCAGCCCCCGGGGGTCTGGGGCCAACGTCCTGACTTTC. Encoded protein: CASSPRGSGANVLTF.